The rows below give T cell receptor beta chains drawn from one sample of a study of blood T cell repertoires in COVID-19. TCRdb's table, derived via immunoSEQ multiplex PCR, lists solely in-frame clones and lacks some. Among approximately 250,000 clones listed, 85% were seen once. Sequencing used PBMCs or T cells enriched from blood (not recorded which). The receptors were gathered from a woman aged 45-65 years with acute COVID-19. The CDR3 runs from the conserved cysteine through the conserved F or W. The D gene is left open where the match is weak. Expanded clones are given a class, and other clones once, few, many or no size at all.

j_call	clone_size	v_call	d_call	cdr3_aa	cdr3_nt
TRBJ1-2	.	TRBV10-1	.	CATLCRGLDYGYTF	TGCGCCACCTTGTGTCGGGGATTGGACTATGGCTACACCTTC
TRBJ2-2	.	TRBV4-1	.	CASSQVPDHLTGELFF	TGCGCCAGCAGCCAAGTCCCAGATCATTTAACCGGGGAGCTGTTTTTT
TRBJ2-3	.	TRBV14	.	CASSQVSPRGRSDTQYF	TGTGCCAGCAGCCAAGTAAGCCCCAGGGGGAGGTCAGATACGCAGTATTTT
TRBJ2-6	.	TRBV19	.	CASSIRRGTGANVLTF	TGTGCCAGTAGTATTCGTCGGGGGACTGGGGCCAACGTCCTGACTTTC
TRBJ2-7	.	TRBV18	.	CASSPLDSTYEQYF	TGTGCCAGCTCACCTTTGGACAGCACCTACGAGCAGTACTTC
TRBJ1-1	few	TRBV5-3	.	CATKRGVPQPYEAFF	TGTGCCACTAAACGGGGAGTCCCTCAGCCCTATGAAGCTTTCTTT
TRBJ1-5	once	TRBV6-6	TRBD1	CASSPGQGHQPQHF	TGTGCCAGCAGCCCGGGACAGGGGCACCAGCCCCAGCATTTT
TRBJ2-7	.	TRBV14	.	CASSPLGGSRREQYF	TGTGCCAGCAGCCCACTCGGGGGATCCCGGCGAGAGCAGTACTTC
TRBJ1-2	once	TRBV2	TRBD1	CASSPWWDSNYGYTF	TGTGCCAGCAGTCCTTGGTGGGACAGTAACTATGGCTACACCTTC
TRBJ1-1	.	TRBV6-5	.	CASSYDRNTEAFF	TGTGCCAGCAGTTACGACAGGAACACTGAAGCTTTCTTT
TRBJ1-1	.	TRBV19	TRBD1	CASSTDRGRRLNTEAFF	TGTGCCAGTAGCACCGACAGGGGCCGACGACTCAACACTGAAGCTTTCTTT
TRBJ1-2	.	TRBV6-5	.	CASSLAGRGGYTF	TGTGCCAGCAGTCTAGCTGGGAGGGGTGGCTACACCTTC
TRBJ1-3	.	TRBV30	.	CACEPAATSGNTIYF	TGTGCCTGCGAACCCGCGGCCACCTCTGGAAACACCATATATTTT
TRBJ1-3	once	TRBV29-1	.	CSVVAPSGNTIYF	TGCAGCGTTGTGGCACCCTCTGGAAACACCATATATTTT
TRBJ1-2	.	TRBV5-1	TRBD1	CASSLAMGQNYGYTF	TGCGCCAGCAGCTTGGCTATGGGACAGAATTATGGCTACACCTTC
TRBJ1-2	.	TRBV9	TRBD1	CASSVDRGIWGYTF	TGTGCCAGCAGCGTCGACAGGGGAATTTGGGGCTACACCTTC
TRBJ1-6	.	TRBV6-5	.	CATLTGTPNSPLHF	TGTGCCACACTAACCGGGACACCGAATTCACCCCTCCACTTT
TRBJ1-3	once	TRBV30	TRBD1	CAWNSGQGSGNTIYF	TGTGCCTGGAATTCGGGACAGGGCTCTGGAAACACCATATATTTT
TRBJ1-2	.	TRBV28	.	CASSQQLNYGYTF	TGTGCCAGCAGTCAACAGCTTAACTATGGCTACACCTTC
TRBJ1-6	.	TRBV3-1/TRBV3-2	.	CASSPRWGRFDNSPLHF	TGTGCCAGCAGCCCTCGGTGGGGCCGGTTTGATAATTCACCCCTCCACTTT